The 17 T cell receptor beta chains given below trace back to one sample, sequenced in a study of regulatory T cells in long-lasting Graves disease. Indicated time point: newly diagnosed GD, antithyroid drugs for less than 3 months. PBMC-derived RNA was used for the TCR library. Through Arm-PCR of CDR3 regions and iRepertoire HTBI primers, TCR beta libraries were built. Each CDR3 protein is one row after TCRdb ran MiXCR on the multiplex PCR reads. Altogether 350,000 to 500,000 distinct CDR3 sequences are present, about 17% being singletons, with the ten largest covering roughly 10%. This sample also appeared in a second study, on T cells in Graves' hyperthyroidism and ophthalmopathy.

Specimen: peripheral blood mononuclear cells (PBMCs), collected at new diagnosis, from a patient treated with antithyroid drugs. The receptors shown here come from a woman in her thirties with Graves disease.

This clonotype was counted at least ten times. CDR3 in amino acids: CASSSQAQTVNTEAFF. The CDR3 region has the DNA TGTGCCAGCAGCTCCCAAGCACAGACCGTGAACACTGAAGCTTTCTTT. This chain joins TRBV11-2 and TRBJ1-1; unclear D gene. Germline CDR1 SGHAT, CDR2 FQNNGV. The V end lost 4 bases, the J end lost 0 bases, and 15 bases lay between the germline ends. The CDR3 is 16 residues long. Complete variable domain (other parts from reference TRBV11-2 and TRBJ1-1): EAGVAQSPRYKIIEKRQSVAFWCNPISGHATLYWYQQILGQGPKLLIQFQNNGVVDDSQLPKDRFSAERLKGVDSTLKIQPAKLEDSAVYLCASSSQAQTVNTEAFFGQGTRLTVV.

This clonotype has ten or more counts. The chain combines TRBV12-3 or TRBV12-4 with TRBJ2-1, with 10 bases identical to TRBD2. The V and J ends lost 6 bases and 9 bases, in that order; junction bases with no gene match: 14. The CDR3 has 16 amino acids. The CDR3 DNA reads as TGTGCCAGCAGCTGGGCTAGCGGGAGTATTGTAGTTGAGCAGTTCTTC. It is translated as CASSWASGSIVVEQFF.

This chain uses TRBV3-1 with TRBJ2-2; TRBD1 matches 7 bases. CDR3 length: 16 residues. In germline, CDR1 is LGHDT, CDR2 YNNKEL (reference sequence). V was clipped by 3 bases and J by 7 bases; unmatched bases: 11. The CDR3 loop reads CASSHWGTGAGGELFF. DNA for the CDR3: TGTGCCAGCAGCCATTGGGGTACAGGGGCCGGCGGGGAGCTGTTTTTT.

This clonotype was recorded at least ten times. The chain combines TRBV20-1 with TRBJ2-3; no clear D. V gave up 3 bases and J gave up 5 bases, with 18 bases separating them. In germline, CDR1 is DFQATT, CDR2 SNEGSKA (reference sequence). There are 15 residues in the CDR3. The CDR3 region has the DNA TGCAGTGCTAGTAATTTGGGCCGGCCCCAAGATACGCAGTATTTT. Protein product: CSASNLGRPQDTQYF.

This clonotype was recorded at least ten times. The CDR3 DNA sequence: TGTGCCAGCAGCTTAGCTGGTGGAACCTATAATTCACCCCTCCACTTT. Encoded protein: CASSLAGGTYNSPLHF. The gene calls are TRBV7-9 and TRBJ1-6; no reliable D call. The ends were cut back, 0 bases at V and 2 bases at J, with 8 bases in the middle. This CDR3 contains 16 residues. CDR1 is SEHNR and CDR2 is FQNEAQ in the germline V gene (reference sequence).

This clonotype came up once. CDR3 residues: CASSTGTGDTGELFF. The DNA for the CDR3 is TGTGCCAGCAGTACCGGGACAGGGGACACCGGGGAGCTGTTTTTT. V is TRBV6-1 and J is TRBJ2-2; 10 nucleotides line up with TRBD1. The CDR3 is 15 residues long. J lost 3 bases, V lost 5 bases, and 3 bases had no gene match. In germline, CDR1 is MNHNS, CDR2 SASEGT.

At least ten counts were recorded for this clonotype. The chain has TRBV5-1 and TRBJ1-1, with 8 bases fitting TRBD1. The J segment lost 0 bases and the V segment lost 4 bases, leaving 5 bases of the junction unmatched. The germline V gene has CDR1 SGHRS and CDR2 YFSETQ. The CDR3 covers 15 residues. CDR3 nucleotide sequence: TGCGCCAGCAGCCTGGGACAGGCCATGAACACTGAAGCTTTCTTT. As protein: CASSLGQAMNTEAFF.

This clonotype was seen repeatedly, ten times or more. The genes are TRBV12-5 and TRBJ2-2; D may be TRBD2 (6 bases). Germline CDR1 LGHNT, CDR2 FRNRAP. This CDR3 has 19 amino acids. Trimming removed 0 bases at V and 6 bases at J, with 23 bases between. The CDR3 coding sequence is TGTGCTAGTGGTTTGGTACGGTCCTCACGGGAGCGGACTTCCGGGGAGCTGTTTTTT. This codes for CASGLVRSSRERTSGELFF.

This clonotype was seen a handful of times. Here the CDR3 reads CATSDSGLKETQYF. CDR3 coding DNA: TGTGCCACCAGTGATTCAGGACTTAAAGAGACCCAGTACTTC. The chain has TRBV24-1 and TRBJ2-5, with TRBD2 as a possible D gene (5 bases). Trimming stripped 2 bases from V and 3 bases from J, with 9 bases between. The CDR3 extends over 14 amino acids. Germline lookup yields CDR1 KGHDR and CDR2 SFDVKD.

This clonotype has at least ten counts. The chain recombines TRBV27 with TRBJ2-1; 10 nucleotides line up with TRBD2. V lost 3 bases to trimming and J lost 0 bases; unmatched junction nucleotides: 8. Germline-derived CDR1 and CDR2 are MNHEY and SMNVEV (reference sequence). This CDR3 is built from 18 residues. In nucleotides, the CDR3 is TGTGCCAGCAGTTTCTTGACTAGCGGGTTGAGCTCCTACAATGAGCAGTTCTTC. This gives the protein CASSFLTSGLSSYNEQFF.

The chain links TRBV6-2 or TRBV6-3 to TRBJ2-1; TRBD2 agrees at 10 bases. The J segment lost 8 bases and the V segment lost 5 bases, leaving 15 bases of the junction unmatched. The CDR3 runs 17 residues. CDR1 and CDR2 (germline): MNHEY, SVGEGT. The CDR3 sequence: CASSKLTSGRAGHEQFF. The CDR3, as DNA: TGTGCCAGCAGTAAACTAACGAGCGGGAGGGCCGGCCATGAGCAGTTCTTC.

The rearrangement joins TRBV7-6 to TRBJ2-1; 8 nucleotides align to TRBD2. The CDR3 runs 16 residues. The germline CDR1 and CDR2 sequences are SGHVS and FNYEAQ. V dropped 1 base and J dropped 6; count of bases not matched to a gene: 8. The CDR3 nucleotides read TGTGCCAGCAGCTTAGAGGGACTAGGGGGACTCAATGAGCAGTTCTTC. It translates to CASSLEGLGGLNEQFF.

A word on this clonotype: With a much larger clone just one base away, this may be a read error. The V and J genes are TRBV6-2 or TRBV6-3 and TRBJ1-6, with TRBD1 identical over 8 bases. The ends lost 5 bases at V and 8 bases at J; junction bases unmatched: 20. CDR1 and CDR2 from the germline V gene are MNHEY and SVGEGT. The CDR3 extends over 19 amino acids. CDR3: CASSADRKDRAFVDSPLHF. Written as DNA, the CDR3 is TGTGCCAGCAGTGCGGACCGAAAGGACAGGGCTTTCGTGGATTCACCCCTCCACTTT.

There are a few counts of this clonotype. The rearrangement joins TRBV24-1 to TRBJ2-6; D is undetermined. This CDR3 spans 13 amino acids. The germline V and J ends were trimmed by 2 bases and 10 bases, with 8 bases remaining between them. CDR1 KGHDR and CDR2 SFDVKD come from the germline V gene. Here the CDR3 DNA reads TGTGCCACCAGTGATTCCCAGCTAAACGTCCTGACTTTC. Amino acids: CATSDSQLNVLTF.

V is TRBV6-2 or TRBV6-3 and J is TRBJ2-3; D remains unclear. Trimming cost V 11 bases and J 0 bases, with 12 bases left between them. The CDR3 spans 13 residues. From germline, CDR1 is MNHEY and CDR2 SVGEGT. CDR3 sequence reads: CAVDGSSTDTQYF. The CDR3 nucleotides read TGTGCCGTCGACGGGTCTAGCACAGATACGCAGTATTTT.

Details on this clonotype: A much more abundant neighbour one base away suggests this may be a read error. The rearrangement uses TRBV20-1 and TRBJ2-1, with 14 bases aligning to TRBD2. Germline V gene lookup returns CDR1 DFQATT and CDR2 SNEGSKA (reference sequence). CDR3 size: 18 residues. For the CDR3, the DNA is TGCAGTGCTAGAGGGGTGCCGACTAGCGGGAGGGCCGAGAATGACCAGTTCTTC. This codes for CSARGVPTSGRAENDQFF.

This clonotype has at least ten counts. V usage is TRBV2 and J usage is TRBJ2-1; 11 bases match TRBD2. The CDR3 is 17 residues long. The germline CDR1 and CDR2 sequences are SNHLY and FYNNEI. Trimming removed 5 bases from V and 2 bases from J; junction bases left unmatched: 8. The chain's CDR3 is CASSLRLAGRPYNEQFF. Written as DNA, the CDR3 is TGTGCCAGCAGTCTTCGACTAGCGGGACGACCCTACAATGAGCAGTTCTTC.